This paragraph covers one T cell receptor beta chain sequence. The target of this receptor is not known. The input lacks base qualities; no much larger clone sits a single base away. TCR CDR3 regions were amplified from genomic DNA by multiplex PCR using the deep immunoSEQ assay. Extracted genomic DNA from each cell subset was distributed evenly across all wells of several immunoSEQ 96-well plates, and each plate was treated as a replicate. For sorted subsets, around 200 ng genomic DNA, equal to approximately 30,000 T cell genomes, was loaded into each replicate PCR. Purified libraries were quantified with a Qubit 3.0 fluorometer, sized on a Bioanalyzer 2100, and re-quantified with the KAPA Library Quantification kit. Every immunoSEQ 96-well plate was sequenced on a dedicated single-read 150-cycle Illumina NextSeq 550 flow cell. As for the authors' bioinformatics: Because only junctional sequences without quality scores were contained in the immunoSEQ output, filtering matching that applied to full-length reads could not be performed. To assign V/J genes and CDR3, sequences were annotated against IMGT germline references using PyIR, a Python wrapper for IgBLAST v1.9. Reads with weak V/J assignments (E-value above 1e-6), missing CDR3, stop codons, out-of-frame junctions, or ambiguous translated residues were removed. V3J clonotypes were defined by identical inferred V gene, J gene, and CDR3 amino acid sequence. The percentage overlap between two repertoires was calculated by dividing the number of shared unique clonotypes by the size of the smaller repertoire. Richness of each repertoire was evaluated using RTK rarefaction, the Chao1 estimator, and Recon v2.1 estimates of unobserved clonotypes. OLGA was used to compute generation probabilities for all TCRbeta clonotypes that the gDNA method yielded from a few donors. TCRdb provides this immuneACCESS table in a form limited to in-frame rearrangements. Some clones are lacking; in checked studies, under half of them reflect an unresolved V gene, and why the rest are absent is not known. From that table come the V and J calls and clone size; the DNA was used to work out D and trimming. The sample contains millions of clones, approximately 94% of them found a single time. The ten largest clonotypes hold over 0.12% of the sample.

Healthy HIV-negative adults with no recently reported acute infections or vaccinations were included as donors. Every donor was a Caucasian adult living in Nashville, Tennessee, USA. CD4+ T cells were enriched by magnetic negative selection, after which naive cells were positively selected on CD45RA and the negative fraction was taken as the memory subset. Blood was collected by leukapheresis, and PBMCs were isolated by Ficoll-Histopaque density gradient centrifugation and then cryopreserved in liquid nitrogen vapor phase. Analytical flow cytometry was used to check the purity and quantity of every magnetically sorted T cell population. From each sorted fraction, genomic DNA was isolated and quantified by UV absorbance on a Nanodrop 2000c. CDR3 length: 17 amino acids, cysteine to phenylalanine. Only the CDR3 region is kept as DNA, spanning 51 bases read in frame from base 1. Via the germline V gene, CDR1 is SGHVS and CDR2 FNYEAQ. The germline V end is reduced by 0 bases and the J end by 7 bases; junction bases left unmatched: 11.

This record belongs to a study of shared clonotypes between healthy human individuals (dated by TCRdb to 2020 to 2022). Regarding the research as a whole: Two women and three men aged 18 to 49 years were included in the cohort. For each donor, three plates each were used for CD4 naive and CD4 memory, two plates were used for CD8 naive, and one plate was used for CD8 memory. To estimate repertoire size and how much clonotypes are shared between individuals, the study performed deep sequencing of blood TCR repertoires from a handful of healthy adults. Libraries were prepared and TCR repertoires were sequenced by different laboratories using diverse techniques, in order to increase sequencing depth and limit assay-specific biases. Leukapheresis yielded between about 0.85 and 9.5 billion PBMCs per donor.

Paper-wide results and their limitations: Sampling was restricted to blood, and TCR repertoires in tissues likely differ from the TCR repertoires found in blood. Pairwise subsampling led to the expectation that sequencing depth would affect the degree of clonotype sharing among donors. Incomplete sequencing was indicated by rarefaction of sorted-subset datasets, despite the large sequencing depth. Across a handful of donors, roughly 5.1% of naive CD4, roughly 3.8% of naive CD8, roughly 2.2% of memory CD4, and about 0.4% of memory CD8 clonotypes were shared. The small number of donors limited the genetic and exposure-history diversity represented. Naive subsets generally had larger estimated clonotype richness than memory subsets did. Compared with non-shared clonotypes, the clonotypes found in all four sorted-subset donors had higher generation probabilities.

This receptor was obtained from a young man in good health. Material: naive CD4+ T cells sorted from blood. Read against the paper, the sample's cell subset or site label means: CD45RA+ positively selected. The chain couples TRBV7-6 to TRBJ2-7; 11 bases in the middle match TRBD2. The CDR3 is CASSLAELAGGPGEQYF. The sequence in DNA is TGTGCCAGCAGCTTAGCGGAATTAGCGGGAGGGCCAGGGGAGCAGTACTTC.